A few counts support the clone carrying this TCR beta chain. Its antigen is undetermined. This CDR3 comprises 13 residues. With 3 bases removed from V and 6 bases from J, the gap between germline ends came to 8 bases. Germline V gene data show CDR1 as KGHDR and CDR2 as SFDVKD. These data belong to a study of blood T cells in healthy people across ages. Study-level findings and limits: Diversity was higher, and naive CD4+ cells more numerous, in long-lived donors than in aged donors. Investigators treated diversity estimates from one million T cells as underestimates.

Then a second PCR, running roughly 7 to 12 cycles, was carried out with a sample-barcoded 5' primer and a J-beta primer mix. A single record per CDR3 protein comes from TCRdb applying MiXCR to the 5' RACE reads. The sample gives 1.5 million or so distinct CDR3 sequences, about 45% of which show up once; 4% is in the top ten. The chain joins TRBV24-1 to TRBJ2-4; no clear D gene. The sample was blood. The source of this sequence is a woman in her late teens or twenties in good health. The CDR3 DNA reads TGTGCCACCAGTGATACATTGGGAAACATTCAGTACTTC. It is translated as CATSDTLGNIQYF.